This TCR beta chain appears in the sequencing data of a study of blood T cell repertoires in COVID-19. The assay was immunoSEQ multiplex PCR, and TCRdb's table has in-frame clones only and misses some. The table shows about 100,000 clones, with roughly 87% occurring only once. CDR3 length: 13 residues. The V segment lost 5 bases and the J segment 6 bases; nucleotides outside the gene matches: 3. The germline CDR1 and CDR2 sequences are MNHEY and SVGAGI. The sequenced sample was peripheral blood. The clonotype originates from a man in his thirties or forties in a cohort sampled during active COVID-19. V usage is TRBV6-5 and J usage is TRBJ2-2, with TRBD2 identical over 7 bases. The CDR3 reads CASSLAAPGELFF. The CDR3 coding sequence is TGTGCCAGCAGTCTAGCGGCGCCCGGGGAGCTGTTTTTT.